This T cell receptor beta chain was sequenced in a study of regulatory T cells in long-lasting Graves disease. General study findings and limits: The work looked only at peripheral blood and did not look at thyroid tissue. Favored usage of TRBV28, TRBJ1-2 and TRBJ2-5 was recorded in persistent disease.

At least ten counts were recorded for this clonotype. Its antigen is unidentified. This sample's time point: newly diagnosed GD, antithyroid drugs for less than 3 months. Extracted PBMC RNA gave rise to the TCR library. V shed 6 bases and J shed 6 bases, with 15 bases lying between them. The CDR3 spans 14 residues. Arm-PCR of CDR3 regions with iRepertoire HTBI primers generated TCR beta libraries. Authors' methods: Segment identification across samples yielded roughly 62 TRBV and 13 to 15 TRBJ segments. TCRdb re-called the multiplex PCR reads through MiXCR, storing one row per CDR3 protein. The V and J calls shown here were made by TCRdb, not taken from the authors' results. The table lists over 300,000 distinct CDR3 sequences, roughly a sixth of them singletons.

V gene TRBV12-3 or TRBV12-4 combines with J gene TRBJ1-5; weak D call: TRBD1 (5 bases). The receptor was derived from a female donor with Graves disease. Sequenced material: peripheral blood mononuclear cells (PBMCs), taken at new diagnosis, from a patient treated with antithyroid drugs. For the CDR3, the DNA is TGTGCCAGCAGCTTGTCAGGGTCGGCTCAGCCCCAGCATTTT. It yields the protein CASSLSGSAQPQHF.